The entry below describes one T cell receptor (beta chain). Its antigen remains undetermined. Base qualities are not recorded, but no much larger clone differs from it by a single base. Library preparation was by the immunoSEQ multiplex PCR assay. TCR beta CDR3 sequencing was performed on DNA from the cultured, isolated CD4+ T cells. As for the authors' bioinformatics: The analysis removed non-productive TCR sequences, trimmed reads to the CDR3 region, and retained only CDR3s that were 7 or more amino acids long. The MANAFEST web app was used to identify antigen-specific clonotypes by comparing expansion in peptide wells with expansion in reference cultures. To count as positive, a clone had to show expansion at FDR<0.05 compared with the reference and with all other wells, an odds ratio above 5, and a frequency above 0.1% in two replicate wells. Clonotypes significantly expanded in SARS-CoV-2 spike wells and in at least one common cold coronavirus spike condition were defined as cross-reactive. CDR3 similarity was assessed by Levenshtein distance using the stringdist R package, and unrooted trees were constructed with ape in R 3.6.1. As stored in TCRdb, this immuneACCESS dataset retains in-frame rearrangements with V and J assigned. A fraction of the clones does not appear; measured against another copy, unresolved V genes explain less than half of the discrepancy, and the remainder lacks a known reason. That table supplies the V and J calls and clone size; D and trimming were determined from the DNA. This sample gives under 80,000 clones in total; 78% of them show up just once. Roughly a tenth of the sample belongs to the ten largest clones.

In the ViraFEST assay, PBMC were stimulated with viral peptide pools, and TCR sequencing was then used to find antigen-specific CD4+ T cell clonotypes based on their expansion. After around eleven days of culture, CD4+ T cells were isolated with the EasySep CD4+ T cell isolation kit. Healthy vaccine recipients had no prior SARS-CoV-2 infection, confirmed by negative nucleocapsid antibodies before and after vaccination. Some 2.2 million PBMC per well were cultured in IMDM with about 4.6% human AB serum, roughly 10 IU/ml IL-2 and gentamicin, plus 10 ug/ml peptides. On days 3 and 7, half of the culture medium was replaced with fresh IL-2-containing medium. Unless noted otherwise, every peptide stimulation condition was grown in triplicate wells. PBMC were separated from whole blood using Ficoll-Paque Plus gradient centrifugation and were then either cryopreserved at -140C or used fresh. The overlapping peptide pools covered the spike proteins of SARS-CoV-2 and of the common cold coronaviruses HCoV-NL63, HCoV-OC43 and HCoV-229E. The QIAamp micro DNA kit was used to extract genomic DNA from the cultured CD4+ T cells.

The data stem from a study of vaccination effects on CD4 cells after COVID-19 (dated by TCRdb to the early 2020s). About the study as a whole: Two doses of either the BNT162b2 or the mRNA-1273 mRNA SARS-CoV-2 vaccine were administered to participants. SARS-CoV-2 spike-specific CD4+ TCR repertoires from before and after mRNA vaccination were compared in COVID-19 convalescent patients and in infection-naive vaccine recipients. A total of 10 COVID-19 convalescent patients and a few SARS-CoV-2-naive healthy vaccine recipients were included in the full study. The Oncomine TCR Beta short-read assay on an Illumina iSeq 100 was used to sequence cultures from other donors in the study.

From its cysteine to its phenylalanine, the CDR3 spans 19 amino acids. Solely the CDR3 DNA is kept, with 57 bases framed from the first base. After removal of 5 bases from V and 3 bases from J, the junction retains 18 bases not matched to a gene. Based on the germline V gene, the CDR1 and CDR2 sequences are SNHLY and FYNNEI. On the study overall, not on this receptor specifically: Both infection-induced and vaccine-induced clones contracted markedly at late post-vaccination timepoints, which is consistent with waning T cell responses. Limitations of the study were the small number of convalescent patients and the absence of early post-infection timepoints. In healthy vaccine recipients, vaccine-induced clones were almost all SARS-CoV-2 mono-reactive, with only 1 of 255 cross-reactive with common cold coronaviruses.

The chain joins TRBV2 to TRBJ2-3, with 9 junctional bases fitting TRBD2. The origin of this receptor is a human donor who received a COVID-19 vaccine. The material sequenced was CD4+ T cells from PBMCs cultured with SARS-CoV-2 spike peptides, taken before COVID-19 vaccination. The sample's cell subset or site, from its label and the paper: SARS-CoV-2 spike overlapping peptide pool stimulation. The nucleotide sequence is TGTGCCAGCAGTTCGACTAGCGGCCCCTCATTGTTTCGTACAGATACGCAGTATTTT. Its translation reads: CASSSTSGPSLFRTDTQYF.